This T cell receptor beta chain was obtained from a study of vaccination and CD4 T cells after COVID-19. The CDR3 is 15 amino acids. Trimming pared 5 bases from V and 2 bases from J, leaving 14 bases between. CDR1 is LGHNA and CDR2 is YNFKEQ in the germline V gene. The sample's treatment: roughly 10-day PBMC culture with coronavirus spike peptide pools or control peptides (ViraFEST assay). As to this clonotype: What it recognizes is unknown.

Sequencing of the DNA from cultured CD4+ T cells was carried out with the Oncomine TCR Beta short-read assay. The genomic DNA was obtained from cultured CD4+ T cells by extraction with the QIAamp micro DNA kit. TCRdb fed the PCR reads into MiXCR, producing one record per CDR3 protein. Here the sample spans 20,000 to 25,000 distinct CDR3 sequences, under 60% being singletons. The chain links TRBV4-2 to TRBJ2-3; D not certain. What was sequenced was CD4+ T cells from blood, cultured in vitro. The TCR originated in a human donor who had recovered from COVID-19. CDR3 amino acids: CASSVLPGNTDTQYF. The CDR3 coding sequence is TGTGCCAGCAGCGTGCTGCCGGGCAACACAGATACGCAGTATTTT.